Listed here are 30 T cell receptor beta chains from one sample, sequenced in a study of blood T cell repertoires in COVID-19. Using immunoSEQ multiplex PCR, the repertoire was profiled, and TCRdb retains in-frame clones only, with some absent. Among roughly 250,000 clones listed, 82% were seen once. The material sequenced was peripheral blood. These receptors were obtained from a woman of 80 years or more with active or convalescent COVID-19.

This chain connects TRBV27 to TRBJ1-1; D perhaps matches TRBD1 (6 bases). The CDR3 totals 12 residues. With 6 bases removed from V and 1 base from J, the gap between germline ends came to 6 bases. Germline V gene sequence: CDR1 MNHEY, CDR2 SMNVEV (reference sequence). For the CDR3, the DNA is TGTGCCAGCAGAGGGGGGAACACTGAAGCTTTCTTT. Protein: CASRGGNTEAFF.

This clone has just one count. The chain has TRBV18 and TRBJ2-5; TRBD1 is a possible D gene (5 bases). Trimming cost V 3 bases and J 2 bases, with 10 bases left between them. The CDR3 runs to 14 residues. Looked up from germline, CDR1 is KGHSH and CDR2 is LQKENI. The CDR3 region is CASSPRNRQETQYF. CDR3 bases: TGTGCCAGCTCACCCCGGAACAGGCAAGAGACCCAGTACTTC.

The V and J genes are TRBV6-6 and TRBJ1-4; perhaps TRBD1 as D (5 bases). Trimming pared 2 bases from V and 7 bases from J, leaving 11 bases between. The germline gives CDR1 MNHNY, CDR2 SVGAGI (reference sequence). This CDR3 has 14 amino acids. The CDR3 loop reads CASSYGAVTEKLFF. The CDR3 nucleotides read TGTGCCAGCAGTTACGGGGCGGTAACTGAAAAACTGTTTTTT.

This chain links TRBV19 with TRBJ1-2, with 9 bases fitting TRBD1. Per germline, CDR1 LNHDA and CDR2 SQIVND (reference sequence). The length of the CDR3 is 13 residues. V gave up 7 bases and J gave up 6 bases; unmatched junction bases: 6. The DNA for the CDR3 is TGTGCCAGTACTGGTTGGGACAGGGATGGCTACACCTTC. Protein product: CASTGWDRDGYTF.

The CDR3 reads CASRTSGIGANEKLFF. The CDR3 DNA follows: TGTGCCAGCAGGACCTCAGGGATAGGTGCTAATGAAAAACTGTTTTTT. This sequence joins TRBV28 and TRBJ1-4; a weak D match, TRBD1 (5 bases). The V gene's germline CDR1 is MDHEN and CDR2 SYDVKM. This CDR3 has 16 amino acids. Deletions cut 6 bases from V and 3 bases from J, with 17 bases between.

V and J are TRBV5-5 and TRBJ2-3; tentative D call: TRBD1 (6 bases). CDR1 is SGHKS and CDR2 is YYEKEE in the germline V gene (reference sequence). This CDR3 has 16 amino acids. Trimming removed 4 bases from V and 5 bases from J, with 20 bases in between. Here the CDR3 reads CASSPRPTGVGDTQYF. DNA of the CDR3: TGTGCCAGCAGCCCGAGACCGACAGGCGTGGGAGATACGCAGTATTTT.

This clone was seen a handful of times. This chain uses TRBV9 with TRBJ1-3, with 7 bases matching TRBD1. CDR1 SGDLS and CDR2 YYNGEE come from the germline V gene. This CDR3 region has 15 residues. The junction had 8 bases not matched to a gene; V was cut back by 4 bases and J by 4 bases. DNA for the CDR3: TGTGCCAGCAGCTCACCACCGGGACAGGGAAACACCATATATTTT. Residues: CASSSPPGQGNTIYF. The whole variable domain, filled in from reference TRBV9 and TRBJ1-3, reads DSGVTQTPKHLITATGQRVTLRCSPRSGDLSVYWYQQSLDQGLQFLIQYYNGEERAKGNILERFSAQQFPDLHSELNLSSLELGDSALYFCASSSPPGQGNTIYFGEGSWLTVV.

In its sample, this clone was seen a few times. The CDR3 spells CASRPPGMAEAFF. CDR3 DNA sequence: TGTGCCAGCAGGCCACCGGGGATGGCTGAAGCTTTCTTT. The chain has TRBV6-5 and TRBJ1-1; D unclear. Germline V lookup: CDR1 MNHEY, CDR2 SVGAGI. Trimming removed 6 bases from V and 6 bases from J, with 14 bases in between. The CDR3 is 13 residues long.

V is TRBV28 and J is TRBJ1-4, with 7 bases fitting TRBD1. The CDR3 consists of 14 residues. Germline V lookup: CDR1 MDHEN, CDR2 SYDVKM. The trim removed 3 bases at V and 8 bases at J, leaving 6 bases unmatched. For the CDR3, the DNA is TGTGCCAGCAGTTTGGGACAGAGTAAAGAAAAACTGTTTTTT. It yields the protein CASSLGQSKEKLFF.

The rearrangement links TRBV2 to TRBJ2-1; no clear D. Germline CDR1 is SNHLY and CDR2 is FYNNEI. This CDR3 has 16 residues. V dropped 3 bases and J dropped 2 bases, with 14 bases sitting between them. CDR3 amino acids: CASSDPARSPYNEQFF. For the CDR3, the DNA is TGTGCCAGCAGTGACCCGGCTAGATCCCCCTACAATGAGCAGTTCTTC.

The V gene is TRBV4-2, the J gene TRBJ1-2; TRBD1 agrees at 8 bases. The CDR3 length is 16 residues. Germline V gene lookup returns CDR1 LGHNA and CDR2 YNFKEQ. The J segment lost 8 bases and the V segment lost 0 bases, leaving 11 bases of the junction unmatched. Written as DNA, the CDR3 is TGTGCCAGCAGCCAAGAGAGTAACAGGGGGTTGGAGGGCTACACCTTC. It yields the protein CASSQESNRGLEGYTF.

V usage is TRBV9 and J usage is TRBJ2-6; tentative D call: TRBD1 (6 bases). Germline CDR1 and CDR2: SGDLS and YYNGEE. The CDR3 consists of 16 residues. V was shortened by 1 base and J by 1 base, with 9 bases between the two germline ends. The CDR3 protein is CASSVRGGSGANVLTF. The DNA for the CDR3 is TGTGCCAGCAGCGTAAGAGGGGGTTCTGGGGCCAACGTCCTGACTTTC.

This rearrangement joins TRBV5-1 to TRBJ1-1; 7 bases agree with TRBD1. Germline assignment: CDR1 SGHRS and CDR2 YFSETQ. V was pared by 0 bases and J by 5 bases, with 7 bases of the junction left unmatched. CDR3 size: 15 residues. The CDR3 region has the DNA TGCGCCAGCAGCTTGGAGATGACAGGGTCGACTGAAGCTTTCTTT. This sequence encodes CASSLEMTGSTEAFF.

The V call is TRBV5-5, the J call TRBJ2-3; 10 nucleotides line up with TRBD2. This CDR3 region has 16 residues. Germline CDR1 reads SGHKS; CDR2 reads YYEKEE (reference sequence). V was pared by 3 bases and J by 6 bases, with 10 bases of the junction left unmatched. The CDR3 DNA follows: TGTGCCAGCAGCTACCCTACTAGCGGGATTGTCGATACGCAGTATTTT. As protein: CASSYPTSGIVDTQYF.

This rearrangement joins TRBV10-2 to TRBJ2-7, with 8 bases fitting TRBD2. The junction had 14 bases not matched to a gene; V was cut back by 7 bases and J by 3 bases. The CDR3 contains 16 residues. The germline gives CDR1 WSHSY, CDR2 SAAADI. CDR3 nucleotides: TGCGCCAGCACTTTATCTGACGGGGGGGAAGTCTACGAGCAGTACTTC. It encodes CASTLSDGGEVYEQYF.

The chain combines TRBV6-2 or TRBV6-3 with TRBJ2-5; D is ambiguous. Germline V gives CDR1 MNHEY, CDR2 SVGEGT. The CDR3 contains 14 residues. V was pared by 2 bases and J by 2 bases, with 9 bases between. In DNA, the CDR3 is TGTGCCAGCAGTTACGTTTCGCTACAAGAGACCCAGTACTTC. Residues: CASSYVSLQETQYF.

This clone was observed a handful of times. This chain connects TRBV19 to TRBJ1-6, with D unresolved. V was pared by 4 bases and J by 8 bases, with 9 bases between. The CDR3 has 13 amino acids. The germline CDR1 and CDR2 sequences are LNHDA and SQIVND (reference sequence). In nucleotides, the CDR3 is TGTGCCAGTAGTACCTTCCAGGATTCACCCCTCCACTTT. Protein sequence: CASSTFQDSPLHF.

V gene TRBV25-1 combines with J gene TRBJ1-2; D is undetermined. The V gene's germline CDR1 is MGHDK and CDR2 SYGVNS. V was clipped by 4 bases and J by 7 bases, with 7 bases between them. This CDR3 contains 11 residues. The CDR3 nucleotides read TGTGCCAGCAGTGCCGGGTCTGGCTACACCTTC. This encodes CASSAGSGYTF.

The chain carries TRBV5-1 and TRBJ2-5; TRBD2 aligns across 8 bases. Per germline, CDR1 SGHRS and CDR2 YFSETQ. V was clipped by 4 bases and J by 4 bases; unmatched bases: 12. The CDR3 spans 16 residues. The CDR3 sequence is CASSPTTAGDGETQYF. The DNA for the CDR3 is TGCGCCAGCAGCCCAACCACAGCGGGAGACGGAGAGACCCAGTACTTC.

The CDR3 protein is CASSSRGGGTKNIQYF. CDR3 DNA: TGTGCCAGCAGCAGCCGGGGGGGCGGAACCAAAAACATTCAGTACTTC. The V gene is TRBV7-2, the J gene TRBJ2-4; 8 bases map to TRBD2. The ends lost 5 bases at V and 2 bases at J; junction bases unmatched: 8. The CDR3 extends over 16 amino acids. Germline CDR1 is SGHTA and CDR2 is FQGNSA.

V and J are TRBV30 and TRBJ1-6; D is unresolved. The CDR3 spans 12 residues. The germline V gene encodes CDR1 GTSNPN and CDR2 SVGIG (reference sequence). Trimming shortened V by 0 bases and J by 10 bases, and 7 bases separated the two germline ends. The CDR3 nucleotides read TGTGCCTGGAGTGTAGCCCAATCACCCCTCCACTTT. This gives the protein CAWSVAQSPLHF.

The rearrangement links TRBV28 to TRBJ1-4; 8 nucleotides match TRBD1. The V segment lost 4 bases and the J segment 3 bases; nucleotides outside the gene matches: 7. This CDR3 is 16 amino acids long. Looked up from germline, CDR1 is MDHEN and CDR2 is SYDVKM. The DNA for the CDR3 is TGTGCCAGCAGTTCCGGACAGGGTTCGGCTAATGAAAAACTGTTTTTT. Translated: CASSSGQGSANEKLFF.

The gene calls are TRBV9 and TRBJ2-7; 7 nucleotides match TRBD1. Germline V gene lookup returns CDR1 SGDLS and CDR2 YYNGEE. CDR3 size: 14 residues. J lost 3 bases, V lost 2 bases, and 5 bases had no gene match. The CDR3 loop is CASSVGQGDYEQYF. The CDR3, as DNA: TGTGCCAGCAGCGTTGGGCAGGGGGACTACGAGCAGTACTTC.

The V call is TRBV28, the J call TRBJ1-4; 8 bases align to TRBD1. This CDR3 region has 18 residues. CDR1 and CDR2 from the germline V gene are MDHEN and SYDVKM. J lost 0 bases, V lost 3 bases, and 9 bases had no gene match. The CDR3 region is CASSFIQGALATNEKLFF. In DNA form, the CDR3 reads TGTGCCAGCAGTTTTATCCAGGGGGCTCTTGCAACTAATGAAAAACTGTTTTTT.

This chain joins TRBV9 and TRBJ1-3; D might be TRBD1 (5 bases). CDR3 length equals 18 residues. The V gene lost 4 bases and the J gene lost 5 bases, with 25 bases spanning the gap. The germline CDR1 and CDR2 sequences are SGDLS and YYNGEE. CDR3 residues: CASSPGGGTPDLRNTIYF. The CDR3 DNA reads as TGTGCCAGCAGCCCCGGGGGAGGGACCCCGGATCTAAGAAACACCATATATTTT.

Details on this clone: The same CDR3 can be traced to other DNA sequences in this sample. The rearrangement joins TRBV5-6 to TRBJ2-6; no clear D. From germline, CDR1 is SGHDT and CDR2 YYEEEE. V was clipped by 0 bases and J by 1 base, with 5 bases between them. This CDR3 comprises 15 residues. In nucleotides, the CDR3 is TGTGCCAGCAGCTTGGGACAATCTGGGGCCAACGTCCTGACTTTC. Translated: CASSLGQSGANVLTF.

The chain combines TRBV6-5 with TRBJ2-1; 9 positions match TRBD2. The CDR3 has 15 residues. Germline values: CDR1 MNHEY, CDR2 SVGAGI. V was pared by 2 bases and J by 9 bases, with 8 bases of the junction left unmatched. Here the CDR3 DNA reads TGTGCCAGCAGTTACCCCGCGGGAGGGACGGGTGAGCAGTTCTTC. This sequence encodes CASSYPAGGTGEQFF.

This clone was picked up a small number of times. CDR3 sequence reads: CASSGPGQRTEAFF. The CDR3 DNA sequence: TGTGCCAGCAGCGGCCCGGGACAACGAACTGAAGCTTTCTTT. The chain couples TRBV3-1 (or the pseudogene TRBV3-2) to TRBJ1-1, with D possibly matching TRBD1 (6 bases). This CDR3 is 14 amino acids long. Trimming stripped 5 bases from V and 5 bases from J, with 15 bases between. Germline V gives CDR1 LGHDT, CDR2 YNNKEL (reference sequence).

This clone appeared a single time. This chain's CDR3 is CASRGLAGIRTDTQYF. The CDR3 DNA sequence: TGCGCCAGCAGGGGCCTAGCGGGGATTCGTACAGATACGCAGTATTTT. This chain links TRBV5-1 with TRBJ2-3, with 9 bases fitting TRBD2. V shed 5 bases and J 3 bases; nucleotides not matched to a gene: 10. Per the germline V gene, CDR1 is SGHRS and CDR2 is YFSETQ. There are 16 residues in the CDR3.

The chain has TRBV13 and TRBJ2-5; 11 positions agree with TRBD1. Germline CDR1 reads PRHDT; CDR2 reads FYEKMQ (reference sequence). The CDR3 sequence is 17 residues long. V gave up 5 bases and J gave up 4 bases; unmatched junction bases: 12. The CDR3 nucleotides are TGTGCCAGCAGCCTAAGGATCGGGACAGGGGGACGAGAGACCCAGTACTTC. It is translated as CASSLRIGTGGRETQYF.